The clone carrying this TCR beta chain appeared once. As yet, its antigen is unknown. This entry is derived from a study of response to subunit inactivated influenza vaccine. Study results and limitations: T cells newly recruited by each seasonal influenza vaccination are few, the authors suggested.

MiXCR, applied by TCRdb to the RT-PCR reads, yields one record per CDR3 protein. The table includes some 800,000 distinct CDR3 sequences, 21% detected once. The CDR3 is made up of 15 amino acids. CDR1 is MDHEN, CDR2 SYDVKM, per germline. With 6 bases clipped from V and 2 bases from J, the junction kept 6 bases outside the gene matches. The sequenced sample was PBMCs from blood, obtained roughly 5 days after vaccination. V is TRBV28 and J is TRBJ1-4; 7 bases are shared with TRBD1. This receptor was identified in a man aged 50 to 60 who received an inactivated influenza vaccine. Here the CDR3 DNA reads TGTGCCAGCAGCCTTCCGGGACAGACTAATGAAAAACTGTTTTTT. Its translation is CASSLPGQTNEKLFF.